Here is one T cell receptor (beta chain) with its context. Here immunoSEQ multiplex PCR was the method, and the copy in TCRdb shows in-frame clones only, minus some. The sample has about 1 million clones; about 77% are singletons. This sample stems from a study of shared clonotypes between healthy human individuals. Trimming took off 2 bases at V and 7 bases at J, with 4 bases between the two ends. The CDR3 length is 11 residues. Germline CDR1 KGHSH, CDR2 LQKENI. The sequence was obtained from a man aged 18 to 30 in good health. V usage is TRBV18 and J usage is TRBJ2-3; no reliable D call. Sequencing input: memory CD4+ T cells sorted from blood. Described subset: CD45RA-negative fraction. CDR3 nucleotide sequence: TGTGCCAGCTCACCAGTTAATACGCAGTATTTT. Its protein product is CASSPVNTQYF. Variable domain in full (rest from reference TRBV18 and TRBJ2-3): NAGVMQNPRHLVRRRGQEARLRCSPMKGHSHVYWYRQLPEEGLKFMVYLQKENIIDESGMPKERFSAEFPKEGPSILRIQQVVRGDSAAYFCASSPVNTQYFGPGTRLTVL.